This T cell receptor beta chain was identified during a study of T cells in Graves' hyperthyroidism and ophthalmopathy. There are 13 residues in the CDR3. V trimming: 2 bases; J trimming: 7 bases; junction bases outside the gene matches: 4. Germline-derived CDR1 and CDR2 are SGHVS and FNYEAQ. The investigators amplified TCR beta CDR3 regions from RNA transcripts. First-round RT-PCR targeting the TCR CDR3 was performed with the HTBI primer set. TCRdb re-derived calls from the multiplex PCR reads in MiXCR, one entry per CDR3 protein. The data hold 450,000 to 700,000 distinct CDR3 sequences, with around 42% observed a single time. The study enrolled patients aged 18 to 65 with newly diagnosed hyperthyroidism of under 2 months' duration. This clonotype was detected only once.

The chain is built from TRBV7-6 and TRBJ1-1; TRBD1 agrees at 7 bases. This TCR derives from a woman younger than 30 with Graves' hyperthyroidism. Input material: peripheral blood or thyroid tissue (not recorded which). CDR3: CASSLMAGGEAFF. CDR3 coding DNA: TGTGCCAGCAGCTTAATGGCAGGGGGTGAAGCTTTCTTT.